This paragraph reports one T cell receptor beta chain. Original analysis: By means of reference gene primer amplification, nucleated cell counts were estimated. Profiling relied on immunoSEQ multiplex PCR, and the TCRdb table lists in-frame clones only, not all of them. For V, J and clone size, that table is used; D and trimming come from the DNA. This table has tens of thousands of clones, around 84% appearing once. These data originate in a study of blood T cell repertoires in COVID-19. About the research overall: Spain, Italy and the United States supplied samples that represented acute and convalescent COVID-19. The analysed material was cDNA or gDNA that came from T cells, B-cell-depleted T cells, or PBMCs.

Per germline, CDR1 SEHNR and CDR2 FQNEAQ (reference sequence). The CDR3 runs 15 residues. V lost 1 base to trimming and J lost 3 bases; unmatched junction nucleotides: 1. This clonotype originated in a middle-aged man with acute or convalescent COVID-19. This chain joins TRBV7-9 and TRBJ1-4, with 8 bases that match TRBD1. The material sequenced was peripheral blood. This CDR3 reads CASSLVGQANEKLFF. The CDR3 region has the DNA TGTGCCAGCAGCTTAGTGGGACAGGCTAATGAAAAACTGTTTTTT. Full variable domain (rest looked up from reference TRBV7-9 and TRBJ1-4): DTGVSQNPRHKITKRGQNVTFRCDPISEHNRLYWYRQTLGQGPEFLTYFQNEAQLEKSRLLSDRFSAERPKGSFSTLEIQRTEQGDSAMYLCASSLVGQANEKLFFGSGTQLSVL.